This T cell receptor (beta chain) came from a study of T cells in Graves' hyperthyroidism and ophthalmopathy. General observations from the study: The model anticipated ophthalmopathy a median about six months pre-onset. Most thyroid clonotypes expanded above 0.001 were also detected in blood.

Details on this clonotype: Its antigen is undetermined.

Patients with uncontrolled infections, other autoimmune diseases, pregnancy or lactation were excluded. RNA transcripts yielded amplified TCR beta CDR3 regions. First-round RT-PCR of the TCR CDR3 relied on the HTBI primer set. TCRdb re-analysed the multiplex PCR reads in MiXCR, keeping a single row per CDR3 protein. Of roughly 710,000 distinct CDR3 sequences in the sample, roughly 32% were seen once. The clonotype originates from a woman aged 40 to 50 with Graves' hyperthyroidism. Sequenced sample: blood.

CDR3 sequence: CSVDRGNSGANVLTF. In nucleotides, the CDR3 is TGCAGCGTAGACAGGGGGAACTCTGGGGCCAACGTCCTGACTTTC. The rearrangement joins TRBV29-1 to TRBJ2-6; 9 nucleotides agree with TRBD1. The germline CDR1 and CDR2 sequences are SQVTM and ANQGSEA. With V trimmed by 6 bases and J by 0 bases, 3 bases remained unmatched. The CDR3 spans 15 residues.